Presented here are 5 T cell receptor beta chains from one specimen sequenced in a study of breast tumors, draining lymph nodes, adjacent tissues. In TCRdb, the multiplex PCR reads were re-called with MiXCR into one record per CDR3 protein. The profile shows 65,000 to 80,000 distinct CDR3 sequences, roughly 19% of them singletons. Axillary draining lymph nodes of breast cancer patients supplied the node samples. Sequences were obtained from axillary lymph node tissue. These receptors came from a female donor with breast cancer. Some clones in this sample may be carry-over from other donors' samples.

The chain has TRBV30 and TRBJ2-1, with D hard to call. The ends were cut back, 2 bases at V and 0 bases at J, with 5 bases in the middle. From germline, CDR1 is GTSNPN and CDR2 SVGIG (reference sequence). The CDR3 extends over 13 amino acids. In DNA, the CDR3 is TGTGCCTGGAGTTCGTACTCCTACAATGAGCAGTTCTTC. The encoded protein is CAWSSYSYNEQFF.

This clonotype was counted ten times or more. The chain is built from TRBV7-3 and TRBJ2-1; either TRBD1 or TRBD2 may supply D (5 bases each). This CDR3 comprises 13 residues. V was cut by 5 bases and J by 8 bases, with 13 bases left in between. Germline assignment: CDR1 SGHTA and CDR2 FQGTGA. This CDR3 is CASSPSGGYEQFF. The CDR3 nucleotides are TGTGCCAGCAGCCCATCTGGGGGATATGAGCAGTTCTTC.

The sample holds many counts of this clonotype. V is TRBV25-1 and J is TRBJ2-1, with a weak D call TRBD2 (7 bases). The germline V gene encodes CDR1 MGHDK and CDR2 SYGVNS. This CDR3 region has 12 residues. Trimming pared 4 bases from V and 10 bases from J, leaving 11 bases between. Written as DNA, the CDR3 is TGTGCCAGCAGTGCCAGCGGGACAGAGCAGTTCTTC. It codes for CASSASGTEQFF.

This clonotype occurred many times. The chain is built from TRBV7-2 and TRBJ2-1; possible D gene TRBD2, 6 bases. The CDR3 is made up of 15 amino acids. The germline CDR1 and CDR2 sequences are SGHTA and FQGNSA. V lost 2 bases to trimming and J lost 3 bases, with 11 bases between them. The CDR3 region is CASSLRRDFYNEQFF. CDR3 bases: TGTGCCAGCAGCTTACGACGGGACTTCTACAATGAGCAGTTCTTC.

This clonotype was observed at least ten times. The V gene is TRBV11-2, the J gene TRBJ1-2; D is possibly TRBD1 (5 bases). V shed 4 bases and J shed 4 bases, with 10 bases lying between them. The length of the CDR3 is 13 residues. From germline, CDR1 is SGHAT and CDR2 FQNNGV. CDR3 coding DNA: TGTGCCAGCAGCTCAAGGGACGGCTATGGCTACACCTTC. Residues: CASSSRDGYGYTF.